These 18 T cell receptor beta chains originate from one sample sequenced in a study of tumor-infiltrating lymphocytes in primary liver carcinoma. Germline DNA was also extracted, and blood RNA was taken from unsorted whole blood. TCR beta cDNA was made from 450 to 500 ng total RNA with a constant-region primer. Three nested multiplex PCR rounds of slightly modified ARM-PCR generated TCR beta libraries. The study ran its first two PCR rounds for approximately 10 cycles each, using TRBV1-TRBV30 forward primers and a C-beta reverse primer. One entry per CDR3 protein, called by TCRdb with MiXCR from the multiplex PCR reads. This sample has 300,000 to 350,000 distinct CDR3 sequences, with approximately 64% found just once. The sample comprised peripheral blood. The receptors shown here come from a man aged 40-50 years with primary liver carcinoma and hepatitis B virus infection.

This clonotype was counted ten times or more. This chain links TRBV29-1 with TRBJ1-3; TRBD1 matches at 8 bases. The germline V gene has CDR1 SQVTM and CDR2 ANQGSEA. This CDR3 has 14 residues. Trimming at V came to 0 bases and at J to 7 bases, leaving 5 bases not matched to a gene. CDR3 sequence reads: CSVEEGRGLNTIYF. Here the CDR3 DNA reads TGCAGCGTTGAAGAGGGCAGGGGGCTTAACACCATATATTTT.

This clonotype was observed many times. The V and J genes are TRBV6-5 and TRBJ2-7; maybe TRBD2 (5 bases). The CDR3 consists of 15 residues. Germline CDR1 MNHEY, CDR2 SVGAGI. Trimming pared 0 bases from V and 5 bases from J, leaving 14 bases between. The CDR3 bases are TGTGCCAGCAGTTACTCGAGAGGAGGTAGCGACGAGCAGTACTTC. Translation gives CASSYSRGGSDEQYF.

This chain connects TRBV28 to TRBJ2-5; 9 nucleotides match TRBD1. The germline V gene encodes CDR1 MDHEN and CDR2 SYDVKM. Trimming removed 6 bases from V and 5 bases from J; junction bases left unmatched: 7. CDR3 length equals 14 residues. CDR3 protein: CASSYGTGFETQYF. CDR3 sequence (DNA): TGTGCCAGCAGCTATGGGACAGGGTTCGAGACCCAGTACTTC.

V and J are TRBV6-1 and TRBJ2-2; TRBD1 matches at 7 bases. V lost 2 bases and J lost 3; bases outside the gene matches: 6. In germline, CDR1 is MNHNS, CDR2 SASEGT. The CDR3 length is 16 residues. The CDR3 spells CASSEYRGGHTGELFF. DNA of the CDR3: TGTGCCAGCAGTGAATATCGAGGGGGCCACACCGGGGAGCTGTTTTTT.

This chain joins TRBV29-1 and TRBJ2-1, with 9 nucleotides matching TRBD2. Germline lookup yields CDR1 SQVTM and CDR2 ANQGSEA. The CDR3 covers 14 residues. With 4 bases clipped from V and 9 bases from J, the junction kept 10 bases outside the gene matches. In DNA form, the CDR3 reads TGCAGCGTTGGGTGCCTAGCGGGGAAATGTGAGCAGTTCTTC. It translates to CSVGCLAGKCEQFF.

About this clonotype: Just one base apart from a much larger clone, this may be a read error. The genes are TRBV6-5 and TRBJ2-7; D unclear. CDR1 is MNHEY, CDR2 SVGAGI, per germline. V was clipped by 4 bases and J by 9 bases, with 10 bases between them. The CDR3 spans 11 residues. The CDR3 spells CASSSPWGQYF. DNA of the CDR3: TGTGCCAGCAGTTCTCCGTGGGGGCAGTACTTC.

Turning to this clonotype: One end of the junction is discordant with germline, which a read error may explain. The rearrangement uses TRBV11-2 and TRBJ2-1, with D perhaps being TRBD1 or TRBD2 (5 bases each). CDR3 length: 13 amino acids. CDR1 is SGHAT, CDR2 FQNNGV, per germline. In DNA, the CDR3 is TGTGCCAACAGCTTAATCGGGGCGAATGAGCAGTTCTTC. Protein: CANSLIGANEQFF.

This chain uses TRBV12-3 or TRBV12-4 with TRBJ1-6; 8 nucleotides align to TRBD1. The CDR3 extends over 18 amino acids. Trimming at V came to 6 bases and at J to 5 bases, leaving 15 bases not matched to a gene. CDR3 nucleotides: TGTGCCAGCAGACCCGACAGGGGCCTTTGGGGCGATAATTCACCCCTCCACTTT. Residues: CASRPDRGLWGDNSPLHF.

The DNA of the CDR3 is TGTGCCAGCATCTTCGGGGTGGCCTATGGCTACACCTTC. Protein sequence: CASIFGVAYGYTF. The gene calls are TRBV11-2 and TRBJ1-2; D is undetermined. In germline, CDR1 is SGHAT, CDR2 FQNNGV. The CDR3 extends over 13 amino acids. Trimming pared 7 bases from V and 4 bases from J, leaving 13 bases between.

Worth noting for this clonotype: One end of the junction fails to match germline, which may point to a read error. The chain joins TRBV4-2 to TRBJ1-2, with no clear D. This CDR3 is 14 amino acids long. Germline V CDR1 and CDR2: LGHNA, YNFKEQ. In DNA form, the CDR3 reads TGTGTCAGCAGCCAAGATGGGCGTATCGGCGACTACACCTTC. This sequence encodes CVSSQDGRIGDYTF.

The J gene is TRBJ1-3, the V gene TRBV7-8, with unresolved D. V lost 6 bases to trimming and J lost 0 bases, with 12 bases between them. The CDR3 is 15 residues long. The V gene's germline CDR1 is SGHVS and CDR2 FQNEAQ. The CDR3 is CASRSDTYSGNTIYF. The CDR3 nucleotides are TGTGCCAGCAGAAGCGACACGTACTCTGGAAACACCATATATTTT.

A remark on this clonotype: An end of the junction does not agree with germline; a read error may underlie this. CDR3 coding DNA: TGCGCCAGCAGCCAAAATACGGGGACAGCAGACGCGGAGTACTTT. Protein: CASSQNTGTADAEYF. V and J are TRBV4-3 and TRBJ2-7, with 7 bases lining up with TRBD1. Germline V gene sequence: CDR1 LGHNA, CDR2 YSLEER. The CDR3 has 15 amino acids.

Notes on this clonotype: An end of the junction does not agree with germline; a read error may underlie this. The chain combines TRBV29-1 with TRBJ2-6; perhaps D is TRBD1 or TRBD2 (6 bases each). CDR1 and CDR2 (germline): SQVTM, ANQGSEA. CDR3 length: 14 amino acids. Here the CDR3 DNA reads TGCAGCGTCAGGGGCGGGGCTGGGGTCAACGTCCTAACTTTC. Amino acid sequence: CSVRGGAGVNVLTF.

This clonotype was detected only a few times. The chain recombines TRBV4-1 with TRBJ2-3, with a tentative D call TRBD2 (7 bases). Trimming took 0 bases from V and 5 from J, leaving 12 bases between them. There are 15 residues in the CDR3. Per germline, CDR1 MGHRA and CDR2 YSYEKL. The CDR3, as DNA: TGCGCCAGCAGCCAAGATCGGGGGGCTGGAGATACGCAGTATTTT. Encoded protein: CASSQDRGAGDTQYF.

For this clonotype: This sequence may be a read error, since a much larger clone differs from it by one base. V gene TRBV10-2 combines with J gene TRBJ2-5; D gene unclear. Germline V CDR1 and CDR2: WSHSY, SAAADI. This CDR3 is built from 15 residues. The CDR3 protein is CASSETSGLEEIQYF. CDR3 bases: TGCGCCAGCAGTGAGACCTCGGGCTTGGAAGAGATCCAGTACTTC.

This clonotype appeared many times. The CDR3 nucleotides are TGTGCCAGCAGCTTAAGCAGCGGGCCTCTGTCCTACGAGCAGTACTTC. Translating gives CASSLSSGPLSYEQYF. The rearrangement links TRBV11-2 to TRBJ2-7; D perhaps matches TRBD2 (6 bases). The V and J ends lost 2 bases and 1 base respectively, with 15 bases between them. Germline CDR1 and CDR2: SGHAT and FQNNGV. This CDR3 comprises 16 residues.

Many counts were recorded for this clonotype. The V call is TRBV10-2, the J call TRBJ2-5, with 12 positions matching TRBD2. The CDR3 sequence is 16 residues long. Germline loops: CDR1 WSHSY, CDR2 SAAADI. Germline trimming cut 5 bases from V and 1 base from J; bases unmatched to any gene: 5. CDR3 DNA sequence: TGCGCCAGCAGTCGGGGGGGACTAGCGGGCCAAGAGACCCAGTACTTC. It codes for CASSRGGLAGQETQYF.

A remark on this clonotype: Being one base from a much bigger clone, this may be a read error. The chain carries TRBV4-2 and TRBJ1-5, with a possible D match to TRBD1 (6 bases). Germline assignment: CDR1 LGHNA and CDR2 YNFKEQ. This CDR3 is built from 16 residues. In nucleotides, the CDR3 is TGTGTCAGCAGCCAAGATCTGGGGGGGCTGAGTCAGCCCCAGCATTTT. It codes for CVSSQDLGGLSQPQHF.